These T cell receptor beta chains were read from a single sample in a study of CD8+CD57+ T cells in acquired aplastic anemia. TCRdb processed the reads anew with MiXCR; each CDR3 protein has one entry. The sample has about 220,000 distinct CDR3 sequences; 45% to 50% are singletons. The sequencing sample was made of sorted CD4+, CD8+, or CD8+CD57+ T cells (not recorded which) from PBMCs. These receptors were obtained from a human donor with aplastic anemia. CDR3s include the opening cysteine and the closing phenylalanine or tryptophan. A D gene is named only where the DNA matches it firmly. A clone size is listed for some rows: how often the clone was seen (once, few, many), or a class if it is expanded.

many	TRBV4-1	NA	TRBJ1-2	TGCGCCAGCAGCCGAGAGGTCTCCAGTGCATTAGGCGGCTACACCTTC	CASSREVSSALGGYTF
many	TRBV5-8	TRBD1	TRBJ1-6	TGTGCCAGCAGCTTCCGACAGGGAGTATATGTGCCGTCACCCCTCCACTTT	CASSFRQGVYVPSPLHF
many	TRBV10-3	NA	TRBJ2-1	TGTGCCATCAGTGAGTTGACGGACGACAATGAGCAGTTCTTC	CAISELTDDNEQFF
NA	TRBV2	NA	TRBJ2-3	TGTGCCAGCAGCGTAGGATGGGGGGGCAGTGGGGATACGCAGTATTTT	CASSVGWGGSGDTQYF
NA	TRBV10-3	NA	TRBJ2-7	TGTGCCAGCAGTGGGAGCTCTACGGCGACTTCCTACGAGCAGTACTTC	CASSGSSTATSYEQYF
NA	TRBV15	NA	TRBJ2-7	TGTGCCACCAGCAGCGATTCCCAGGGATCCGACGAGCAGTACTTC	CATSSDSQGSDEQYF
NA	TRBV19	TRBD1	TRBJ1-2	TGTGCCAGTAGTGTCACGCTCCCCACAGGGGGCACCTCTGGCTACACCTTC	CASSVTLPTGGTSGYTF
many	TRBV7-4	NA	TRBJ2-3	TGTGCCAGCAGCTTAGGGACAGAGGGAGCAGATACGCAGTATTTT	CASSLGTEGADTQYF
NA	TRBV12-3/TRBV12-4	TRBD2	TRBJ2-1	TGTGCCAGCAGTTTGGAGGGCAGCGGGAGCGGTAACAATGAGCAGTTCTTC	CASSLEGSGSGNNEQFF
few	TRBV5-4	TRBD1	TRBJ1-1	TGTGCCAGCAGCTTGGAGGGGGCCGCTGAAGCTTTCTTT	CASSLEGAAEAFF
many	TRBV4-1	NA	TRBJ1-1	TGCGCCAGCAGCACCACAATCGCCCTTCGGAACACTGAAGCTTTCTTT	CASSTTIALRNTEAFF
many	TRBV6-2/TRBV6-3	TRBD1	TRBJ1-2	TGTGCCAGCAGCCCCGGGACAGTTAACTATGGCTACACCTTC	CASSPGTVNYGYTF
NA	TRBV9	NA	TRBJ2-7	TGTGCCAGCAGCGAGGAGGGGGCGAGGGCCGGCGAGCAGTACTTC	CASSEEGARAGEQYF
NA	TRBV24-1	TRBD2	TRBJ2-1	TGTGCCACCAGCGGACTAGCGGGAGCCAGAAATGAGCAGTTCTTC	CATSGLAGARNEQFF
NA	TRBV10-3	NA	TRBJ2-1	TGTGCCATCAGTGAGTCGTCCCCAACCAGGGATGAGCAGTTCTTC	CAISESSPTRDEQFF
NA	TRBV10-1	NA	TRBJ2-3	TGCGCCAGCAGTGAAAGAGTAGAACCGTCCAATGAGCAGTATTTT	CASSERVEPSNEQYF
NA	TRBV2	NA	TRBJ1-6	TGTGCCAGCAGTACAACAAAAAGCCGGTATAATTCACCCCTCCACTTT	CASSTTKSRYNSPLHF
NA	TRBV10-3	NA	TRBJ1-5	TGTGCCAGCAGGTCGCCGTCTAGCAATCAGCCCCAGCATTTT	CASRSPSSNQPQHF
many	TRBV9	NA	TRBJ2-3	TGTGCCAGCAGCGTAGAAGGCGGTTTCACAGATACGCAGTATTTT	CASSVEGGFTDTQYF
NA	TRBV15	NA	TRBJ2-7	TGTGCCACCAGCAGGGTCAAGGACGGCCCATTCGGTGACGAGCAGTACTTC	CATSRVKDGPFGDEQYF
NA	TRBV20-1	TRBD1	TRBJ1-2	TGCAGTGCTACGACAGGGCAGGCTGACTACACCTTC	CSATTGQADYTF
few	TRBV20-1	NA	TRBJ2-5	TGCAGTGCTAGAGATATAGGGGTGGGGGAGACCCAGTACTTC	CSARDIGVGETQYF
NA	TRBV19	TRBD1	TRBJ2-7	TGTGCCAGTACTGCAGGACAGGTCTCCGAGCAGTACTTC	CASTAGQVSEQYF
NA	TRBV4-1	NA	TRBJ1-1	TGCGCCAGCAGCCAAGATGCGGACACTGAAGCTTTCTTT	CASSQDADTEAFF
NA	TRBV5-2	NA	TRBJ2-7	TGTGCCAGCAACCCTTTGGGGGGGGGACTCACATACGAGCAGTACTTC	CASNPLGGGLTYEQYF
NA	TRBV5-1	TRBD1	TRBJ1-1	TGCGCCAGCAGACGCGGACAGGGTGGGACTGAAGCTTTCTTT	CASRRGQGGTEAFF
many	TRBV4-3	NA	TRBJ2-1	TGCGCCAGCAGCCAAGAGGAAGGGCCTGAGCAGTTCTTC	CASSQEEGPEQFF
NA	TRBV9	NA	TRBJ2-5	TGTGCCAGCAGCCCAGGCGACTCACAAGAGACCCAGTACTTC	CASSPGDSQETQYF
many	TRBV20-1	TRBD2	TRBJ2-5	TGCAGTGCTCGCCGAGGGACTAGCGGGGGGGGCAGGGGAGAGACCCAGTACTTC	CSARRGTSGGGRGETQYF
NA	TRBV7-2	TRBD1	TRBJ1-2	TGTGCCAGCAGCTTATCAGGGGGCTCTGGCTACACCTTC	CASSLSGGSGYTF
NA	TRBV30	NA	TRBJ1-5	TGTGCCTGGAGTCACAGGACTAATCAGCCCCAGCATTTT	CAWSHRTNQPQHF
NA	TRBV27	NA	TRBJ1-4	TGTGCCAGCAGGAAGGGGAGTACAGAAAAACTGTTTTTT	CASRKGSTEKLFF
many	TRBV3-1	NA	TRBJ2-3	TGTGCCAGCAGCCTACAGGGTGGGACAGATACGCAGTATTTT	CASSLQGGTDTQYF
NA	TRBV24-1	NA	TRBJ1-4	TGTGCCACCAGTGATCTTACAGGGAAACTGTTTTTT	CATSDLTGKLFF
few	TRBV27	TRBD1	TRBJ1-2	TGTGCCAGCAGTTTTTCGGACAGGGCGAACTATGGCTACACCTTC	CASSFSDRANYGYTF
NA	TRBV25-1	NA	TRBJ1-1	TGTGCCTGCAGTGAATCGGGGGGGCGGACTGAAGCTTTCTTT	CACSESGGRTEAFF
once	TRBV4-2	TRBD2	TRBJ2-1	TGTGCCAGCAGCCAAGAGACCGGTAGCGGGCCGGATGAGCAGTTCTTC	CASSQETGSGPDEQFF
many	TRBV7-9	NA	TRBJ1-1	TGTGCCAGCAGCTTAGTTTCGGTATCAACCCCGTGGCGGAACACTGAAGCTTTCTTT	CASSLVSVSTPWRNTEAFF
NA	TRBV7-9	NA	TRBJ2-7	TGTGCCAGCAGCTTAGACGTGGGGTTATCCTACGAGCAGTACTTC	CASSLDVGLSYEQYF
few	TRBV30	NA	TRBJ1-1	TGTGCCTGGAGTTCGGGGAGTAACACTGAAGCTTTCTTT	CAWSSGSNTEAFF
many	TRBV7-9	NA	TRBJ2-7	TGTGCCAGCAGCCCGACAGTCTACGAGCAGTACTTC	CASSPTVYEQYF
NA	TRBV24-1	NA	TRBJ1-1	TGTGCCACCAGTGACCCCAACACCGACACTGAAGCTTTCTTT	CATSDPNTDTEAFF
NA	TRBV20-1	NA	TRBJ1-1	TGCAGTGCCATTCACGGAGGGACTGAAGCTTTCTTT	CSAIHGGTEAFF
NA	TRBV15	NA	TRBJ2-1	TGTGCCACCAGCAGCCGGCCCCAGAGCTCCTACAATGAGCAGTTCTTC	CATSSRPQSSYNEQFF
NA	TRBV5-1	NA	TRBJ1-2	TGCGCCAGCCGGCTATCTGGGACGTCAGGTGGCTACACCTTC	CASRLSGTSGGYTF
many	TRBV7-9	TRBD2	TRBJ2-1	TGTGCCAGCAGCACGGGGACTAGCGGGAGGTTAAGCTCCTACAATGAGCAGTTCTTC	CASSTGTSGRLSSYNEQFF
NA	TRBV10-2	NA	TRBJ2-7	TGCGCCAGCAGTGAGTCGACTGGGACTCCGAGGGACGAGCAGTACTTC	CASSESTGTPRDEQYF
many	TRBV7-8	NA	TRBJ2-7	TGTGCCAGCAGCTTAGCAAGCCACGAGCAGTACTTC	CASSLASHEQYF
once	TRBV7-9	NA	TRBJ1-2	TGTGCCAGCAGTTGGACGGGCTACACCTTC	CASSWTGYTF
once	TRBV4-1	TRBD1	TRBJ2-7	TGCGCCAGCAGCCAAAATCTAGGACAGGAGAGCTCCTACGAGCAGTACTTC	CASSQNLGQESSYEQYF
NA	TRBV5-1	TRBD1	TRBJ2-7	TGCGCCAGCAGCCTGTCCCCCGGGACAGGGTCCGACGAGCAGTACTTC	CASSLSPGTGSDEQYF
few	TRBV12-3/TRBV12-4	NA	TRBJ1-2	TGTGCCAGCAGTTTGGGGCAGTATGGCTACACCTTC	CASSLGQYGYTF
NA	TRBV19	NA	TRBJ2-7	TGTGCCAGTAGTGGGGCAGGGGCCTACGAGCAGTACTTC	CASSGAGAYEQYF